A selection of T cell receptor beta chains follows, all from one sample in a study of blood T cell repertoires in COVID-19. Sequencing used immunoSEQ multiplex PCR; TCRdb keeps in-frame clones, though not all of them. This sample has approximately 260,000 clones, with roughly nine tenths found just once. The sequencing input was PBMCs or T cells enriched from blood (not recorded which). The origin of the receptors is a woman aged 55 to 70 who had recovered from COVID-19. Both conserved end residues are part of each CDR3. D genes are given only for firm matches. Where a row states a size, it is once, few, many or the class of an expanded clone; other rows omit it.

>.|.|TRBJ1-6|TRBV15
TGTGCCACCAGCAGAGGGGGCCCGAGTGAACCCCTCCACTTT
CATSRGGPSEPLHF
>.|.|TRBJ1-2|TRBV2
TGTGCCAGCAGTTGGGAGGGCTACACCTTC
CASSWEGYTF
>.|.|TRBJ2-7|TRBV11-2
TGTGCCAGCAGCTTCCAACCGGGGGTTGGCGAGCAGTACTTC
CASSFQPGVGEQYF
>.|.|TRBJ2-7|TRBV10-1
TGCGCCAGCAGTGAGACCTCTACAGGGTCCCTCTACGAGCAGTACTTC
CASSETSTGSLYEQYF
>.|.|TRBJ1-5|TRBV27
TGTGCCAGCAGTCTGGGGGCTCAGGATCAGCCCCAGCATTTT
CASSLGAQDQPQHF
>.|.|TRBJ2-6|TRBV20-1
TGCAGTGCTAGTCGGGTTGGTCCTGGATGGGCTGGGGCCAACGTCCTGACTTTC
CSASRVGPGWAGANVLTF
>.|.|TRBJ1-3|TRBV5-5
TGTGCCAGCAGCTTGGGACACCCGAGCTCTGGAAACACCATATATTTT
CASSLGHPSSGNTIYF
>.|.|TRBJ1-2|TRBV12-3/TRBV12-4
TGTGCCAGCAGCTTTCCTTATCGGGAGGGCTACACCTTC
CASSFPYREGYTF
>once|.|TRBJ2-6|TRBV4-2
TGTGCCAGCAGCCGACAAGGCCAGACCTCTGGGGCCAACGTCCTGACTTTC
CASSRQGQTSGANVLTF
>.|TRBD2|TRBJ2-5|TRBV6-6
TGTGCCAGCACCGGGACTAGCGGGGGTGAGACCCAGTACTTC
CASTGTSGGETQYF
>.|TRBD2|TRBJ2-1|TRBV5-1
TGCGCCAGCATCTTAGGACTAGCGGGGTGGAATGAGCAGTTCTTC
CASILGLAGWNEQFF
>.|.|TRBJ1-2|TRBV10-1
TGCGCCAGCAAAAATTATGGACAGCCTTATGCTTATGGCTACACCTTC
CASKNYGQPYAYGYTF
>.|.|TRBJ2-5|TRBV19
TGTGCCAGTAGTATCCCCGTGGAGACCCAGTACTTC
CASSIPVETQYF
>.|TRBD1|TRBJ1-6|TRBV23-1
TGCGCCAGCAGTCAAAGCGACAGGGGAGGTAGTTCACCCCTCCACTTT
CASSQSDRGGSSPLHF
>.|.|TRBJ1-1|TRBV27
TGTGCCAGCAGTTGGGCCCGCGACACTGAAGCTTTCTTT
CASSWARDTEAFF
>.|.|TRBJ2-3|TRBV6-5
TGTGCCAGCAGTTACGCGTCGGGGGGCACAGATACGCAGTATTTT
CASSYASGGTDTQYF
>once|TRBD1|TRBJ2-6|TRBV7-6
TGTGCCAGCAGCTACCGGGACAGGGGGCCGGCCGGGGCCAACGTCCTGACTTTC
CASSYRDRGPAGANVLTF
>.|.|TRBJ2-3|TRBV6-5
TGTGCCAGCAGTTCCCCAGGGAGGGGGGCAGCAGATACGCAGTATTTT
CASSSPGRGAADTQYF
>.|.|TRBJ1-2|TRBV19
TGTGCCTCTCAACGTGGTGGCACTTCGGAGAGTGGCTACACCTTC
CASQRGGTSESGYTF
>.|TRBD1|TRBJ1-2|TRBV11-1
TGTGCCAGCAGCTCGGACAGGGGAGCCGGCTACACCTTC
CASSSDRGAGYTF
>.|TRBD2|TRBJ2-7|TRBV5-5
TGTGCCAGCAGCTTGATAAGCGGGAGTGAGGGGCGGCAGTACTTC
CASSLISGSEGRQYF
>.|TRBD2|TRBJ2-5|TRBV19
TGTGCCAGTAGCGGACTAGCGGGAGTGGAGACCCAGTACTTC
CASSGLAGVETQYF
>.|.|TRBJ2-2|TRBV19
TGTGCCAGTACTGTACAGCCCTCCACCGGGGAGCTGTTTTTT
CASTVQPSTGELFF
>.|.|TRBJ2-2|TRBV24-1
TGTGCCACCAGTGATTTGGTGGGGCGAGTCGGCACCGGGGAGCTGTTTTTT
CATSDLVGRVGTGELFF
>.|.|TRBJ1-1|TRBV10-1
TGCGCCAGCAGTGAGGGCAGGAAGAACACTGAAGCTTTCTTT
CASSEGRKNTEAFF
>once|TRBD1|TRBJ1-6|TRBV9
TGTGCCAGCAGCAGGGACAGGGGGCTGGAATCCCTCCACTTT
CASSRDRGLESLHF
>.|TRBD2|TRBJ2-5|TRBV29-1
TGCAGCGTTGGTTTAGCGGGAGGGCAAGAGACCCAGTACTTC
CSVGLAGGQETQYF
>once|.|TRBJ2-5|TRBV20-1
TGCGCGGGACGACAAGAGACCCAGTACTTC
CAGRQETQYF
>.|.|TRBJ1-2|TRBV21-1
TGTGCCAGCAGCAAAGAGGGGACAGGGAATTACGGTGGCTACACCTTC
CASSKEGTGNYGGYTF
>.|TRBD2|TRBJ2-1|TRBV5-4
TGTGCCAGCAGATTGGGGGGGGGAGCCTCATACTACAATGAGCAGTTCTTC
CASRLGGGASYYNEQFF
>.|.|TRBJ1-5|TRBV27
TGTGCCAGCAGTTTAGGCGGATATCAGCCCCAGCATTTT
CASSLGGYQPQHF
>.|TRBD1|TRBJ1-1|TRBV28
TGTGCCAGCAGTAGCGGGGGGACAGGGAACACTGAAGCTTTCTTT
CASSSGGTGNTEAFF
>.|.|TRBJ2-5|TRBV7-8
TGTGCCAGCAGCTTCACGACAGACCAAGAGACCCAGTACTTC
CASSFTTDQETQYF
>.|TRBD2|TRBJ2-7|TRBV30
TGTGCCTGGAGTCTAGGAAGCGGGAGTGGTATGTACTTC
CAWSLGSGSGMYF
>.|.|TRBJ1-1|TRBV4-1
TGCGCCAGCAGCCAAGAGGCCGATGGCACTGAAGCTTTCTTT
CASSQEADGTEAFF
>.|.|TRBJ1-5|TRBV2
TGTGCCAGCAGTGATTATAGCAATCAGCCCCAGCATTTT
CASSDYSNQPQHF
>.|TRBD2|TRBJ2-1|TRBV7-8
TGTGCCAGCAGCAGACTAGCGGGAGCGTACAATGAGCAGTTCTTC
CASSRLAGAYNEQFF
>.|TRBD2|TRBJ2-3|TRBV2
TGTGCCAGCAGTGGGACTAGCGGGGCAGATACGCAGTATTTT
CASSGTSGADTQYF
>.|.|TRBJ1-2|TRBV6-5
TGTGCCAGCAGTTTAGTCAGGTCCGCTTGGGATGGCTACACCTTC
CASSLVRSAWDGYTF
>.|TRBD2|TRBJ2-7|TRBV7-9
TGTGCCAGCAGTCCCGGGACTAGCGGGAATAGGGGCTACGAGCAGTACTTC
CASSPGTSGNRGYEQYF